According to its frequency, the clone carrying this T cell receptor (beta chain) is medium-sized (0.01 to 0.1%). This specimen belongs to a study of T cell clusters in autoimmune cytopenias. TRB was amplified by touch-down multiplex PCR, primer pools A and B combined. Each CDR3 protein gets one entry in TCRdb, which reprocessed the multiplex PCR reads and gives no DNA. This table lists 4,000 or so distinct CDR3 sequences. TRB amplification used 250 ng of peripheral blood genomic DNA. CDR3 length: 15 amino acids. Germline CDR1 reads MRHNA; CDR2 reads SNTAGT. This sample also appeared in a second study, on T cell repertoires in aging, cancer and after chemotherapy. In that study: Compared with age-matched healthy donors, untreated hematological or solid cancer patients showed higher blood TCR clonality.

The sample taken for sequencing was peripheral blood. The receptor's source is a human donor in good health. The gene calls are TRBV6-4 and TRBJ2-3; the TCRdb call, TRBD2, lacks DNA for checking. The CDR3: CASSRGAGPTDTQYF.